The 10 T cell receptor beta chains listed next were all sequenced from one sample in a study of T cell repertoires in cytomegalovirus infection. TCRdb recomputed calls from the reads with MiXCR, one row per CDR3 protein. Of a few hundred thousand distinct CDR3 sequences in the sample, 8% to 9.5% are singletons; the top ten hold roughly 16%. Sequencing was done on a sample of PBMCs. Receptors originate from a human donor in good health (CMV status not recorded). Some clones in this sample may be carry-over from other donors' samples.

This clonotype was seen ten or more times. This chain joins TRBV11-2 and TRBJ2-3; D is undetermined. V gave up 1 base and J gave up 0 bases, with 8 bases separating them. Germline CDR1 is SGHAT and CDR2 is FQNNGV. This CDR3 is built from 15 residues. The DNA of the CDR3 is TGTGCCAGCAGCTTAGTGCCCCTAAGCACAGATACGCAGTATTTT. Protein sequence: CASSLVPLSTDTQYF.

J is TRBJ1-1 and V is TRBV28; D might be TRBD1 (6 bases). The ends were cut back, 5 bases at V and 4 bases at J, with 20 bases in the middle. Looked up from germline, CDR1 is MDHEN and CDR2 is SYDVKM. CDR3 length: 16 amino acids. The CDR3 bases are TGTGCCAGCAGTATAGTAAAACAGGGTCTACGCACTGAAGCTTTCTTT. This gives the protein CASSIVKQGLRTEAFF.

The CDR3, as DNA: TGCGCCAGCAGCCGGACGGTGGGCAGGGTGGATGAAAAACTGTTTTTT. The encoded protein is CASSRTVGRVDEKLFF. The chain has TRBV4-1 and TRBJ1-4; D is possibly TRBD1 (5 bases). This CDR3 region has 16 residues. V shed 4 bases and J shed 6 bases, with 18 bases lying between them. CDR1 and CDR2 from the germline V gene are MGHRA and YSYEKL.

This clonotype appeared many times. The rearrangement uses TRBV29-1 and TRBJ1-1; TRBD1 matches at 7 bases. Germline lookup yields CDR1 SQVTM and CDR2 ANQGSEA. The junction had 8 bases not matched to a gene; V was cut back by 7 bases and J by 3 bases. The CDR3 has 13 residues. The CDR3 here is CSDDRAGDTEAFF. The CDR3 nucleotides read TGCAGCGATGACAGGGCCGGGGACACTGAAGCTTTCTTT.

The sample holds many counts of this clonotype. The chain employs TRBV20-1 and TRBJ2-1; D possibly matches TRBD1 or TRBD2 (5 bases each). With 3 bases removed from V and 5 bases from J, the gap between germline ends came to 17 bases. This CDR3 comprises 15 residues. The germline V gene has CDR1 DFQATT and CDR2 SNEGSKA (reference sequence). CDR3 sequence: CSASLPGRLNNEQFF. In DNA form, the CDR3 reads TGCAGTGCTAGTCTCCCGGGACGGCTGAACAATGAGCAGTTCTTC.

The V gene is TRBV20-1, the J gene TRBJ2-1, with D hard to call. V lost 6 bases to trimming and J lost 3 bases, with 12 bases between them. Germline V CDR1 and CDR2: DFQATT, SNEGSKA (reference sequence). The CDR3 runs to 13 residues. The CDR3 loop is CSATPGSYNEQFF. The CDR3, as DNA: TGCAGTGCCACTCCGGGCAGCTACAATGAGCAGTTCTTC.

This clonotype was recorded many times. This rearrangement joins TRBV7-3 to TRBJ2-1; TRBD1 is a possible D gene (6 bases). The CDR3 is made up of 15 amino acids. CDR1 is SGHTA and CDR2 is FQGTGA in the germline V gene. V dropped 5 bases and J dropped 0 bases, with 11 bases sitting between them. In DNA form, the CDR3 reads TGTGCCAGCAGCCTGAACAGGGACTCCTACAATGAGCAGTTCTTC. Translation: CASSLNRDSYNEQFF.

This clonotype was observed at least ten times. This sequence joins TRBV19 and TRBJ1-5, with 8 positions matching TRBD1. Germline values: CDR1 LNHDA, CDR2 SQIVND (reference sequence). V gave up 5 bases and J gave up 2 bases; unmatched junction bases: 5. CDR3 size: 15 residues. CDR3 sequence (DNA): TGTGCCAGTAGTCCCGACAGGGGTGGCAATCAGCCCCAGCATTTT. It translates to CASSPDRGGNQPQHF.

This clonotype was recorded at least ten times. The V call is TRBV7-3, the J call TRBJ2-5; 9 nucleotides align to TRBD2. With V trimmed by 5 bases and J by 4 bases, 8 bases remained unmatched. The germline CDR1 and CDR2 sequences are SGHTA and FQGTGA. This CDR3 comprises 15 residues. The CDR3, as DNA: TGTGCCAGCAGCAAGGGAGCGGGGGGCCGAGAGACCCAGTACTTC. It is translated as CASSKGAGGRETQYF.

This clonotype came up many times. V and J are TRBV5-1 and TRBJ1-1; D is uncertain. Trimming took off 3 bases at V and 5 bases at J, with 14 bases between the two ends. Germline V gives CDR1 SGHRS, CDR2 YFSETQ. There are 14 residues in the CDR3. The CDR3 region has the DNA TGCGCCAGCAGCTACCTAGAAGGGAAGACTGAAGCTTTCTTT. This codes for CASSYLEGKTEAFF.